The clone carrying this T cell receptor (beta chain) was counted once. Its cognate antigen is unknown. The source of the sample is a study of T cell responses to AZD1222 COVID-19 vaccine. Study findings and constraints: Spike regions recognized by vaccine-associated CD4 TCRs spanned the protein, led by 160-218 and 743-854. Repertoires were sampled only after the peak T cell response. Only a handful of AZD1222 recipients, more than 5 in all, had baseline seropositivity.

The CDR3 sequence is 14 residues long. V lost 9 bases and J lost 2; bases outside the gene matches: 5. The germline V gene encodes CDR1 KGHDR and CDR2 SFDVKD. TCRdb's copy holds only in-frame clones and misses some; the assay was immunoSEQ multiplex PCR. Found here are under 150,000 clones, roughly 88% of them singletons; the top ten hold approximately 1.5%. The chain is built from TRBV24-1 and TRBJ2-3; 9 bases fit TRBD1. Sequenced material: peripheral blood, taken on day 0 of AZD1222 vaccination. This receptor was taken from an adult in good health. The CDR3 bases are TGTGCCACCGGGGACAGGGAGTACACAGATACGCAGTATTTT. It translates to CATGDREYTDTQYF.